This is a list of T cell receptor beta chains from one sample in a study of OX40 agonist ivuxolimab in advanced cancers. Assay: immunoSEQ multiplex PCR; the TCRdb copy retains only in-frame clones and omits some. This sample carries some 69,000 clones, more than 70% of them seen once, and the ten largest clones take around 2.3%. Sequenced material: CD4+ or CD8+ T cells sorted from blood, taken in a trial of the OX40 agonist ivuxolimab. Every receptor here comes from an adult with an advanced solid tumor such as melanoma, head and neck, liver or kidney cancer. The CDR3 runs from the conserved cysteine through the conserved F or W.

v_call,j_call,cdr3_aa
TRBV7-9,TRBJ2-7,CASSSQLGGAPYEQYF
TRBV2,TRBJ2-1,CASRAKFYNEQFF
TRBV5-1,TRBJ1-2,CASSLATGGDYGYTF
TRBV28,TRBJ2-5,CASSRDRRLLETQYF
TRBV28,TRBJ1-4,CASTFIGRGNEKLFF
TRBV27,TRBJ2-7,CASSLQPSGEQYF
TRBV7-6,TRBJ2-7,CASSLSSGKREQYF
TRBV5-1,TRBJ2-7,CASSRTGPNGGEQYF
TRBV27,TRBJ2-5,CASSLSGGAGGRGQAYF
TRBV28,TRBJ1-1,CASTRGMNTEAFF
TRBV19,TRBJ2-5,CASSSGQLETQYF
TRBV6-1,TRBJ1-2,CASRGQGGGDYGYTF
TRBV25-1,TRBJ2-1,CASSEYVGGDEQFF
TRBV7-9,TRBJ1-2,CASSFSTGRDYGYTF
TRBV2,TRBJ1-5,CASSDFGPSNQPQHF
TRBV10-3,TRBJ2-1,CAISSGTSGSDEQFF
TRBV7-3,TRBJ2-3,CASSSQPGLGTDTQYF
TRBV29-1,TRBJ2-5,CSVQVFQETQYF
TRBV5-1,TRBJ1-5,CASSLEGFDQPQHF
TRBV5-1,TRBJ1-5,CASSWGQGGQPQHF
TRBV4-1,TRBJ1-2,CASSQGGGGYGYTF
TRBV6-6,TRBJ2-1,CASSGISGTSGPEQFF
TRBV5-6,TRBJ2-7,CASSLGVNIFEQYF
TRBV27,TRBJ1-1,CASSPWAQHQAFF
TRBV25-1,TRBJ2-3,CASSEYMGGRDTQYF
TRBV5-1,TRBJ2-1,CASSPALAGISHEQFF
TRBV7-8,TRBJ1-3,CASSLVGGTGNTIYF
TRBV11-1,TRBJ1-2,CASSFSTGGPYGYTF
TRBV5-5,TRBJ2-5,CASTVRWKQETQYF
TRBV28,TRBJ2-5,CASRALGDETQYF
TRBV11-2,TRBJ2-1,CASSPGNLAGGYSYNEQFF
TRBV4-1,TRBJ2-4,CASSQEDLAVNIQYF
TRBV6-1,TRBJ2-3,CASKKLAGQADTQYF
TRBV7-9,TRBJ1-2,CASSLGTADGYTF
TRBV18,TRBJ1-2,CASSPGQGADYGYTF
TRBV7-2,TRBJ2-1,CASSLEVLNEQFF
TRBV6-5,TRBJ1-6,CASSYSLVGNNSPLHF